The 9 T cell receptor beta chains listed next were all sequenced from one sample in a study of T cells in Graves' hyperthyroidism and ophthalmopathy (dated by TCRdb to the late 2010s). Libraries were built with multiplex PCR. TCRdb names Illumina HiSeq 2000 as the instrument used. Amplification of TCR beta CDR3 regions was carried out from RNA transcripts. The TCR CDR3 was subjected to a first round of RT-PCR using the HTBI primer set and the Qiagen OneStep RT-PCR kit. TCRdb trimmed public reads at Q25 via fastp, called clones via MiXCR and kept in-frame beta chains. Each CDR3 protein appears once, grouped with its most common genes and DNA. This sample has about 300,000 distinct CDR3 sequences in its table, and roughly 20% of those were observed once. The ten most abundant clones make up under 45% of the sample. The sample was blood. The receptors here all came from a man aged 50 to 59 with Graves' ophthalmopathy.

Turning to this clonotype: Being one base from a much bigger clone, this may be a read error. This rearrangement joins TRBV6-1 to TRBJ1-1; D call uncertain. V was trimmed by 2 bases and J by 6 bases, leaving 13 bases between them. There are 14 residues in the CDR3. CDR1 is MNHNS and CDR2 is SASEGT in the germline V gene. DNA of the CDR3: TGTGCCAGCAGTGAACTCCCAGGAAACGCTGAAGCTTTCTTT. Its protein is CASSELPGNAEAFF.

This clonotype has ten or more counts. This chain uses TRBV20-1 with TRBJ2-3; D is possibly TRBD2 (5 bases). V lost 3 bases and J 0 bases, leaving 13 bases between the germline ends. The CDR3 length is 15 residues. Germline V CDR1 and CDR2: DFQATT, SNEGSKA (reference sequence). This chain's CDR3 is CSARVLGSSTDTQYF. The CDR3 region has the DNA TGCAGTGCTAGGGTCCTGGGGAGTAGCACAGATACGCAGTATTTT.

This clonotype was seen ten or more times. V gene TRBV11-2 combines with J gene TRBJ2-7, with D unclear. V was clipped by 5 bases and J by 4 bases, with 15 bases between them. This CDR3 has 14 residues. Germline CDR1 is SGHAT and CDR2 is FQNNGV. Written as DNA, the CDR3 is TGTGCCAGCAGCCCTAATCCGGGTAGTTACGAGCAGTACTTC. Its protein is CASSPNPGSYEQYF.

In its sample, this clonotype was seen many times. This chain links TRBV3-1 with TRBJ2-7; possibly TRBD1 for D (6 bases). From germline, CDR1 is LGHDT and CDR2 YNNKEL (reference sequence). V lost 1 base and J 6 bases, leaving 13 bases between the germline ends. The length of the CDR3 is 14 residues. For the CDR3, the DNA is TGTGCCAGCAGCCAAGGGACAGATTACGGCGAGCAGTACTTC. This sequence encodes CASSQGTDYGEQYF.

This clonotype turned up a few times. The CDR3 sequence: CSAPDGYYGYTF. For the CDR3, the DNA is TGCAGTGCGCCGGACGGCTACTATGGCTACACCTTC. This rearrangement joins TRBV20-1 to TRBJ1-2, with D unresolved. In germline, CDR1 is DFQATT, CDR2 SNEGSKA (reference sequence). V lost 6 bases and J 3 bases, leaving 11 bases between the germline ends. This CDR3 contains 12 residues.

At least ten counts were recorded for this clonotype. The genes are TRBV3-1 and TRBJ1-3, with D possibly matching TRBD1 (6 bases). Trimming stripped 4 bases from V and 3 bases from J, with 13 bases between. This CDR3 has 15 residues. Germline loops: CDR1 LGHDT, CDR2 YNNKEL (reference sequence). DNA of the CDR3: TGTGCCAGCAGCCTACAGGGACGCGGTGGAAACACCATATATTTT. It yields the protein CASSLQGRGGNTIYF.

The rearrangement uses TRBV7-3 and TRBJ1-2, with TRBD1 matching 7 bases. The germline V gene encodes CDR1 SGHTA and CDR2 FQGTGA. Trimming removed 5 bases from V and 4 bases from J; junction bases left unmatched: 10. The CDR3 runs 15 residues. CDR3 sequence (DNA): TGTGCCAGCAGCGCCCGACAGGGTCTAGGCTATGGCTACACCTTC. Its translation: CASSARQGLGYGYTF.

This clonotype was seen many times. The V and J genes are TRBV20-1 and TRBJ1-4; TRBD1 agrees at 7 bases. Germline V gives CDR1 DFQATT, CDR2 SNEGSKA (reference sequence). This CDR3 is built from 13 residues. Losses at the gene ends were 3 bases for V and 6 bases for J; bases not matched to a gene: 4. The CDR3 protein is CSARTGLDEKLFF. CDR3 coding DNA: TGCAGTGCTAGGACAGGGTTGGATGAAAAACTGTTTTTT.

This sequence joins TRBV5-5 and TRBJ2-5, with a weak D call TRBD2 (6 bases). With 1 base removed from V and 5 bases from J, the gap between germline ends came to 15 bases. The CDR3 totals 15 residues. CDR1 is SGHKS and CDR2 is YYEKEE in the germline V gene (reference sequence). This CDR3 reads CASSLSGLGGETQYF. CDR3 coding DNA: TGTGCCAGCAGCTTGTCGGGACTCGGAGGGGAGACCCAGTACTTC.